Following are 24 T cell receptor beta chains from one sample sequenced in a study of T cells in Graves' hyperthyroidism and ophthalmopathy. TCR beta CDR3 sequences were amplified from RNA transcripts. When the TCR CDR3 underwent first-round RT-PCR, the HTBI primer set was used. Each CDR3 protein gets one entry after TCRdb re-called the multiplex PCR reads with MiXCR. In the table there are 300,000 to 400,000 distinct CDR3 sequences, 20% to 25% of which are singletons. Sequences were obtained from blood. These receptors were taken from a woman aged 50 to 65 with Graves' hyperthyroidism.

This clonotype was counted at least ten times. This chain joins TRBV7-8 and TRBJ2-4; D could derive from TRBD1 or TRBD2 (5 bases each). The CDR3 runs to 15 residues. V was cut by 2 bases and J by 0 bases, with 8 bases left in between. Looked up from germline, CDR1 is SGHVS and CDR2 is FQNEAQ. The CDR3 DNA reads TGTGCCAGCAGCTTACCAGGGAGAGCCAAAAACATTCAGTACTTC. Translating it yields CASSLPGRAKNIQYF.

This chain joins TRBV2 and TRBJ2-3, with 8 bases fitting TRBD1. Germline CDR1 and CDR2: SNHLY and FYNNEI. J was trimmed by 5 bases and V by 7 bases; bases with no gene match: 5. The length of the CDR3 is 13 residues. CDR3 in DNA: TGTGCCAGCAACAGGGGGGTCGAAGATACGCAGTATTTT. Residues: CASNRGVEDTQYF.

CDR3 nucleotide sequence: TGTGCCTGGAATCAGGAATGGAGAACAGATACGCAGTATTTT. Translated, it gives CAWNQEWRTDTQYF. The chain uses TRBV30 and TRBJ2-3; unclear D gene. In germline, CDR1 is GTSNPN, CDR2 SVGIG (reference sequence). The CDR3 sequence is 14 residues long. V lost 4 bases and J 3 bases, leaving 14 bases between the germline ends.

In its sample, this clonotype was seen many times. V and J are TRBV29-1 and TRBJ2-1, with D possibly being TRBD2 (6 bases). The CDR3 has 14 amino acids. Trimming left V 6 bases short and J 0 bases short, with 12 bases between. Germline V gene sequence: CDR1 SQVTM, CDR2 ANQGSEA. The CDR3 here is CSVGGRSSYNEQFF. CDR3 bases: TGCAGCGTGGGGGGACGCAGCTCCTACAATGAGCAGTTCTTC.

This clonotype showed up many times. The J gene is TRBJ1-1, the V gene TRBV6-1; D may be TRBD1 (5 bases). Germline loops: CDR1 MNHNS, CDR2 SASEGT. V was clipped by 6 bases and J by 5 bases, with 13 bases between them. The CDR3 contains 13 residues. CDR3 DNA sequence: TGTGCCAGCAGACGGGGGGGAAGGACTGAAGCTTTCTTT. It specifies CASRRGGRTEAFF.

J is TRBJ1-4 and V is TRBV19, with 12 positions matching TRBD1. Per germline, CDR1 LNHDA and CDR2 SQIVND (reference sequence). Germline trimming cut 8 bases from V and 8 bases from J; bases unmatched to any gene: 3. The CDR3 consists of 13 residues. CDR3 sequence reads: CASGDRGPEKLFF. CDR3 nucleotides: TGTGCCAGTGGGGACAGGGGGCCGGAAAAACTGTTTTTT.

The chain has TRBV20-1 and TRBJ2-4; D is ambiguous. The V end lost 1 base, the J end lost 0 bases, and 7 bases lay between the germline ends. The V gene's germline CDR1 is DFQATT and CDR2 SNEGSKA (reference sequence). This CDR3 has 14 residues. CDR3 nucleotide sequence: TGCAGTGCTAGAGCGGAGACAGCCAAAAACATTCAGTACTTC. Amino acid sequence: CSARAETAKNIQYF.

With respect to this clonotype: This may be a read error: a much more frequent sequence differs by one nucleotide. The rearrangement uses TRBV7-9 and TRBJ1-6; the match to TRBD1 covers 10 bases. This CDR3 is built from 14 residues. The V gene end was trimmed by 10 bases and the J gene end by 11 bases; junction bases not matched to a gene: 11. CDR1 is SEHNR and CDR2 is FQNEAQ in the germline V gene (reference sequence). CDR3 DNA: TGTGCCACCAATCCGGGACAGGGGAATACACCCCTCCACTTT. Translation gives CATNPGQGNTPLHF.

This clonotype was detected many times. This rearrangement joins TRBV18 to TRBJ1-5; the D gene is possibly TRBD1 (5 bases). The CDR3 is 16 amino acids. Deletions cut 4 bases from V and 0 bases from J, with 13 bases between. Germline values: CDR1 KGHSH, CDR2 LQKENI. CDR3 nucleotides: TGTGCCAGCTCACTCCGGGGAGGGGATAGCAATCAGCCCCAGCATTTT. Protein: CASSLRGGDSNQPQHF.

The chain uses TRBV28 and TRBJ2-4; possibly TRBD1 for D (7 bases). V lost 6 bases and J 7 bases, leaving 10 bases between the germline ends. The germline V gene has CDR1 MDHEN and CDR2 SYDVKM. The CDR3 is 12 amino acids. The CDR3 coding sequence is TGTGCCAGCAGCCAGGGGGGCAACATTCAGTACTTC. It specifies CASSQGGNIQYF.

This clonotype came up many times. The chain uses TRBV20-1 and TRBJ1-5, with 7 bases identical to TRBD1. The CDR3 contains 15 residues. Germline assignment: CDR1 DFQATT and CDR2 SNEGSKA (reference sequence). Trimming removed 0 bases from V and 3 bases from J; junction bases left unmatched: 5. CDR3 bases: TGCAGTGCTAGAGACCTGACAGGGAACAATCAGCCCCAGCATTTT. This gives the protein CSARDLTGNNQPQHF.

This clonotype has a count of ten or more. This chain links TRBV28 with TRBJ2-7, with a tentative D call TRBD1 (6 bases). CDR1 and CDR2 (germline): MDHEN, SYDVKM. This CDR3 region has 13 residues. The ends were cut back, 3 bases at V and 3 bases at J, with 9 bases in the middle. CDR3 nucleotides: TGTGCCAGCAGTTTTAGAGGGGGCTACGAGCAGTACTTC. Translating it yields CASSFRGGYEQYF.

This clonotype was found a few times. The rearrangement joins TRBV2 to TRBJ2-7; perhaps TRBD2 as D (6 bases). CDR1 and CDR2 from the germline V gene are SNHLY and FYNNEI. The CDR3 spans 12 residues. Trimming left V 8 bases short and J 1 base short, with 9 bases between. This CDR3 is CASGGESYEQYF. The CDR3 DNA reads TGTGCCAGCGGAGGGGAATCCTACGAGCAGTACTTC.

This clonotype was found once. With a much larger clone just one base away, this may be a read error. Here the CDR3 DNA reads TGCGCCAGCAGCCAGGCCGGGACAGGGGTGCACGGGCAGTACTTC. Translated: CASSQAGTGVHGQYF. The rearrangement links TRBV4-1 to TRBJ2-7; 10 nucleotides line up with TRBD1. Germline CDR1 and CDR2: MGHRA and YSYEKL. The CDR3 extends over 15 amino acids. The V segment lost 3 bases and the J segment 9 bases; nucleotides outside the gene matches: 11.

This clonotype came up many times. The J gene is TRBJ2-1, the V gene TRBV10-3; TRBD1 matches at 7 bases. The CDR3 is 13 amino acids. Trimming took 2 bases from V and 12 from J; bases not matched to a gene: 7. CDR1 and CDR2 (germline): ENHRY, SYGVKD. CDR3 coding DNA: TGTGCCATCAGTGAGGGACAGGCACTAACGCAGTTCTTC. Its translation: CAISEGQALTQFF.

The gene calls are TRBV6-1 and TRBJ1-5; D is unresolved. V shed 6 bases and J shed 2 bases, with 14 bases lying between them. Germline V gene data show CDR1 as MNHNS and CDR2 as SASEGT. This CDR3 contains 15 residues. This CDR3 is CASSKRENGNQPQHF. In DNA, the CDR3 is TGTGCCAGCAGCAAACGGGAAAATGGCAATCAGCCCCAGCATTTT.

This clonotype was observed a few times. The DNA of the CDR3 is TGTGCCAGCAGCCGCCGCTCCGGGACAGGGGGCTCGGGGCCTTATGGCTACACCTTC. This encodes CASSRRSGTGGSGPYGYTF. The V call is TRBV13, the J call TRBJ1-2, with 12 bases identical to TRBD1. Trimming cost V 5 bases and J 5 bases; bases outside gene matches: 18. The CDR3 spans 19 residues. The V gene's germline CDR1 is PRHDT and CDR2 FYEKMQ (reference sequence).

The chain carries TRBV28 and TRBJ2-2; D may be TRBD1 (5 bases). Germline CDR1 and CDR2: MDHEN and SYDVKM. V lost 3 bases and J lost 5, with 7 bases in between. The CDR3 length is 13 residues. Here the CDR3 reads CASSFRETGELFF. CDR3 DNA sequence: TGTGCCAGCAGTTTCAGGGAAACCGGGGAGCTGTTTTTT.

The chain is built from TRBV7-9 and TRBJ2-5; D may be TRBD2 (6 bases). This CDR3 has 13 residues. CDR1 SEHNR and CDR2 FQNEAQ come from the germline V gene (reference sequence). V lost 5 bases and J 4 bases, leaving 11 bases between the germline ends. CDR3 nucleotide sequence: TGTGCCAGCAGCCAGACTAGTTTAGAGACCCAGTACTTC. Translation: CASSQTSLETQYF.

This clonotype was seen only once. The chain links TRBV2 to TRBJ1-5, with D possibly being TRBD1 (5 bases). Germline V CDR1 and CDR2: SNHLY, FYNNEI. V was pared by 1 base and J by 6 bases, with 13 bases between. This CDR3 region has 15 residues. The CDR3 protein is CASSEEAGIGQPQHF. In DNA form, the CDR3 reads TGTGCCAGCAGTGAAGAGGCAGGGATAGGTCAGCCCCAGCATTTT.

The chain joins TRBV4-2 to TRBJ2-7; D unclear. Germline values: CDR1 LGHNA, CDR2 YNFKEQ. V lost 0 bases to trimming and J lost 3 bases, with 12 bases between them. CDR3 length equals 15 residues. CDR3 in DNA: TGTGCCAGCAGCCAAGATCCGGGCAGTAACTACGAGCAGTACTTC. Its translation is CASSQDPGSNYEQYF.

This clonotype came up a few times. V is TRBV11-2 and J is TRBJ1-1, with D unresolved. V was trimmed by 3 bases and J by 1 base, leaving 12 bases between them. The CDR3 has 15 amino acids. Germline values: CDR1 SGHAT, CDR2 FQNNGV. The CDR3 spells CASSFSGRPNTEAFF. As DNA, the CDR3 is TGTGCCAGCAGCTTTTCCGGCCGTCCGAACACTGAAGCTTTCTTT. Filled out from reference TRBV11-2 and TRBJ1-1, the complete variable domain reads EAGVAQSPRYKIIEKRQSVAFWCNPISGHATLYWYQQILGQGPKLLIQFQNNGVVDDSQLPKDRFSAERLKGVDSTLKIQPAKLEDSAVYLCASSFSGRPNTEAFFGQGTRLTVV.

This clonotype has a count of ten or more. The chain employs TRBV27 and TRBJ2-3, with 7 positions matching TRBD1. The CDR3 is made up of 15 amino acids. The V and J ends lost 6 bases and 1 base, in that order; junction bases with no gene match: 7. CDR1 is MNHEY, CDR2 SMNVEV, per germline (reference sequence). The CDR3: CASRLTGQGTDTQYF. The CDR3 DNA follows: TGTGCCAGCAGACTTACCGGACAGGGCACAGATACGCAGTATTTT.

As concerns this clonotype: Sequence at one end of the junction differs from germline and may be a read error. The chain uses TRBV6-1 and TRBJ2-5; D not resolved. CDR3 size: 11 residues. Germline CDR1 MNHNS, CDR2 SASEGT. The CDR3 sequence is CACSNGETQYF. The CDR3, as DNA: TGTGCCTGCTCAAACGGTGAGACGCAGTACTTC.